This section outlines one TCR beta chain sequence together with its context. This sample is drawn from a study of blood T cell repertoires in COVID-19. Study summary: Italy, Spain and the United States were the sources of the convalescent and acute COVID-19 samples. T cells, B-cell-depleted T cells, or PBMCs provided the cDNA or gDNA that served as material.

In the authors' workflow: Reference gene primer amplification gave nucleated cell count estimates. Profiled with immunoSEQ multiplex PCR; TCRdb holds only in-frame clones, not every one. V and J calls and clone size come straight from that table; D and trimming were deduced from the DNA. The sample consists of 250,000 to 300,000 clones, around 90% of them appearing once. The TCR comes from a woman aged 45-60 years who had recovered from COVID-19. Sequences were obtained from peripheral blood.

The CDR3 loop reads CASSLPRSWISGYETQYF. The DNA of the CDR3 is TGTGCCAGCTCACTCCCTCGGTCGTGGATTAGCGGGTACGAGACCCAGTACTTC. The chain uses TRBV18 and TRBJ2-5; 7 nucleotides agree with TRBD2. This CDR3 is 18 amino acids long. The V segment lost 4 bases and the J segment 5 bases; nucleotides outside the gene matches: 19. CDR1 is KGHSH and CDR2 is LQKENI in the germline V gene.